This T cell receptor (beta chain) came from a study of spatial heterogeneity in lung cancer (dated by TCRdb to about 2019). The study in broad terms: Beta-chain transcripts were consistently detected in greater numbers than alpha-chain transcripts, which likely reflects a higher abundance of beta-chain transcripts. In the raw uncorrected reads, each unique combination of TCR and UMI appeared more than ten times on average. TCR alpha and beta repertoires were quantitatively compared across multiple tumor regions, matched nontumor lung and blood in non-small cell lung cancer. TCR repertoire features were related to nonsynonymous mutation counts determined by whole-exome sequencing of tumor tissue. At surgery, over 200 tumor regions, 63 to 70 matched nontumor lung samples and more than 50 PBMC samples were TCR-sequenced for both alpha and beta chains. Study-level results and caveats: Ubiquitous expanded tumor TCRs were found in blood more often at tumor resection than at routine follow-up. Additional single-cell paired TCR alpha and beta sequencing was considered necessary to confirm, at a functional level, the hypothesis that regional TCRs recognize regional mutations.

This clonotype was seen more than once but under ten times. Its target antigen remains unknown. No base quality values were provided; no much bigger clone lies one nucleotide off. Receptor amplification or capture employed 5' RACE. The instrument was a NextSeq 500. The TCR library protocol attached a unique molecular identifier to each TCR cDNA molecule to allow correction of PCR and sequencing errors. In the original analysis: TCR identification, UMI-based error correction and CDR3 extraction were all carried out with Decombinator tools. Expanded TCRs were defined as those above a frequency of 2 per 1,000, corresponding to the top 1% of the tumor frequency distribution. Rényi diversity was computed with the R vegan package after subsampling each repertoire 100 times to 5,000 TCRs. To build CDR3 similarity networks, amino acid triplet string-kernel similarity was used, and CDR3s were connected when their pairwise similarity was above 0.82. TCRdb ran its own pipeline on the public reads, namely fastp trimming at Q25 and MiXCR clone calling, and kept in-frame beta chains. When rows share a CDR3 protein, they turn into one entry using the most common DNA and genes. TCRdb assigned the V and J calls; the authors' analysis was not used. For this sample the table gives more than 60,000 distinct CDR3 sequences, of which under 8.5% were detected only once. The ten largest make up roughly 7% of the sample.

Explained via the paper, the time point label denotes: sample taken at primary tumor resection. Donors were 65 to 85 patients with early-stage, untreated non-small cell lung cancer from the lung TRACERx cohort. Whole RNA extracted from tumor and nontumor lung tissue, or from cryopreserved PBMC samples, was used for TCR sequencing without cell sorting. Only patients for whom sufficient RNA was available from at least two tumor regions were selected for TCR sequencing. This material consisted of PBMCs, taken at surgery. The clonotype originates from a male donor with early-stage non-small cell lung cancer.

The nucleotide sequence is given as TGTGCCAGCAGTGAGATTCGACTGAATTCACCCCTCCACTTT. This sequence encodes CASSEIRLNSPLHF. The rearrangement joined TRBV2 to TRBJ1-6; no D gene can be assigned with confidence. The V end loses 3 bases and the J end loses 7 bases, and a stretch of 10 bases separates them. As encoded in the germline V gene, CDR1 is SNHLY while CDR2 is FYNNEI. CDR3 length: 14 amino acids, cysteine to phenylalanine. This entry keeps only the CDR3 DNA: 42 bases, framed from base 1.